These 3 T cell receptor beta chains were all obtained from the same sample, sequenced in a study of CD8 T cells in ankylosing spondylitis. Study-wide results and limits: Blood from ankylosing spondylitis patients appeared to carry a characteristic roughly eight-variant TCR beta motif.

TCRdb re-derived calls from the 5' RACE reads in MiXCR, one entry per CDR3 protein. The repertoire holds around 91,000 distinct CDR3 sequences, just under 9% seen once, with roughly 29% in the top ten. No antigens are known for them. Specimen: blood, either unsorted or a sorted T cell fraction (not recorded which). These receptors all come from a male donor with ankylosing spondylitis.

The genes are TRBV7-9 and TRBJ2-7; perhaps TRBD2 as D (6 bases). Germline CDR1 reads SEHNR; CDR2 reads FQNEAQ (reference sequence). There are 15 residues in the CDR3. Trimming removed 7 bases from V and 7 bases from J, with 23 bases in between. Written as DNA, the CDR3 is TGTGCCAGCACCTTGACGGGAGCTACGCTAGGGGAGCAGTACTTC. Translating it yields CASTLTGATLGEQYF.

At least ten counts were recorded for this clonotype. This chain links TRBV5-6 with TRBJ1-1; D is unresolved. The CDR3 loop spans 13 amino acids. Germline loops: CDR1 SGHDT, CDR2 YYEEEE. V was trimmed by 1 base and J by 2 bases, leaving 6 bases between them. CDR3 sequence: CASSLRRNTEAFF. The CDR3 nucleotides read TGTGCCAGCAGCTTGCGGCGAAACACTGAAGCTTTCTTT.

The chain recombines TRBV6-1 with TRBJ2-1; D is possibly TRBD1 (6 bases). Trimming removed 1 base at V and 4 bases at J, with 14 bases between. Looked up from germline, CDR1 is MNHNS and CDR2 is SASEGT. This CDR3 spans 16 amino acids. The chain's CDR3 is CASSEGQDVAYNEQFF. DNA of the CDR3: TGTGCCAGCAGTGAAGGACAGGACGTTGCATACAATGAGCAGTTCTTC.